This entry describes one T cell receptor beta chain. The data belong to a study of control samples from healthy donors and cancer patients. CDR1 SQVTM and CDR2 ANQGSEA come from the germline V gene. CDR3 length: 18 amino acids. V was cut by 6 bases and J by 0 bases, with 24 bases left in between. Sequenced by immunoSEQ multiplex PCR; TCRdb stores in-frame clones only, minus some. The table records about 80,000 clones, roughly 90% of them present only once. This clonotype was obtained from a woman in her 50s in good health. V gene TRBV29-1 combines with J gene TRBJ2-1; a possible D gene is TRBD2 (6 bases). Sequencing was performed on blood. The CDR3 loop reads CSVEGNPGEVGSYNEQFF. CDR3 sequence (DNA): TGCAGCGTGGAGGGCAATCCCGGTGAAGTTGGCTCCTACAATGAGCAGTTCTTC.